Each of the 30 T cell receptor beta chains below was sequenced from the same sample in a study of blood T cell repertoires in COVID-19. This table comes from immunoSEQ multiplex PCR, and its TCRdb copy is limited to in-frame clones, with some not included. This table holds roughly 100,000 clones, roughly four fifths found once. Sequencing used peripheral blood. Source of these receptors: a woman aged 65 to 85 with acute or convalescent COVID-19.

This clone was observed once. The rearrangement uses TRBV7-3 and TRBJ1-1; TRBD1 matches at 7 bases. There are 13 residues in the CDR3. Germline assignment: CDR1 SGHTA and CDR2 FQGTGA. With V trimmed by 0 bases and J by 7 bases, 2 bases remained unmatched. CDR3 residues: CASSLTDRHEAFF. The CDR3 DNA sequence: TGTGCCAGCAGCTTAACGGACAGGCATGAAGCTTTCTTT.

The V gene is TRBV7-2, the J gene TRBJ2-1; 10 bases are a match to TRBD2. The CDR3 spans 16 residues. Unmatched junction bases numbered 9, after V lost 5 bases and J lost 5 bases. Germline V lookup: CDR1 SGHTA, CDR2 FQGNSA. The CDR3 region has the DNA TGTGCCAGCAGCCCAGTAGCGGGGGGACGTAACAATGAGCAGTTCTTC. This encodes CASSPVAGGRNNEQFF.

The CDR3 spells CASSPPGGQGANEQFF. Here the CDR3 DNA reads TGTGCCAGCAGCCCTCCGGGGGGACAGGGGGCGAATGAGCAGTTCTTC. The chain couples TRBV7-2 to TRBJ2-1; TRBD1 agrees at 12 bases. CDR3 length equals 16 residues. V lost 5 bases to trimming and J lost 7 bases; unmatched junction nucleotides: 9. Germline V gene sequence: CDR1 SGHTA, CDR2 FQGNSA.

This chain links TRBV7-9 with TRBJ2-1; 8 bases agree with TRBD1. The V gene's germline CDR1 is SEHNR and CDR2 FQNEAQ (reference sequence). CDR3 length: 15 residues. Germline trimming cut 3 bases from V and 0 bases from J; bases unmatched to any gene: 1. The CDR3 loop is CASSFGTGSYNEQFF. Here the CDR3 DNA reads TGTGCCAGCAGCTTCGGGACAGGCTCCTACAATGAGCAGTTCTTC.

The chain joins TRBV28 to TRBJ1-1; 9 bases align to TRBD1. The J segment lost 5 bases and the V segment lost 5 bases, leaving 9 bases of the junction unmatched. Germline lookup yields CDR1 MDHEN and CDR2 SYDVKM. The CDR3 extends over 15 amino acids. The CDR3 sequence: CASSHPQGARTEAFF. The CDR3 region has the DNA TGTGCCAGCAGTCACCCACAGGGGGCGCGTACTGAAGCTTTCTTT.

This sequence joins TRBV27 and TRBJ1-1; 9 positions match TRBD1. Germline V gene lookup returns CDR1 MNHEY and CDR2 SMNVEV (reference sequence). Losses at the gene ends were 7 bases for V and 0 bases for J; bases not matched to a gene: 6. The CDR3 has 15 residues. The CDR3 region is CASMLDRGMNTEAFF. CDR3 in DNA: TGTGCCAGCATGTTAGACAGGGGGATGAACACTGAAGCTTTCTTT.

This chain links TRBV28 with TRBJ1-2; 10 bases agree with TRBD1. Trimming cost V 7 bases and J 3 bases; bases outside gene matches: 5. This CDR3 has 14 residues. Germline assignment: CDR1 MDHEN and CDR2 SYDVKM. The CDR3 region is CASTPTGGYYGYTF. The CDR3 nucleotides are TGTGCCAGCACCCCGACAGGGGGCTACTATGGCTACACCTTC.

The chain joins TRBV10-3 to TRBJ1-2; perhaps TRBD1 as D (5 bases). Germline V gene data show CDR1 as ENHRY and CDR2 as SYGVKD. Trimming shortened V by 6 bases and J by 2 bases, and 10 bases separated the two germline ends. This CDR3 has 13 residues. The CDR3 region is CAIREGLNYGYTF. The CDR3 coding sequence is TGTGCCATCAGAGAGGGACTCAACTATGGCTACACCTTC.

The gene calls are TRBV7-2 and TRBJ2-3; 11 bases match TRBD2. CDR1 is SGHTA, CDR2 FQGNSA, per germline. The CDR3 totals 15 residues. Unmatched junction bases numbered 3, after V lost 5 bases and J lost 2 bases. In DNA form, the CDR3 reads TGTGCCAGCAGCCCGACTAGCGGGGACACAGATACGCAGTATTTT. This encodes CASSPTSGDTDTQYF.

The chain links TRBV28 to TRBJ1-6; TRBD1 matches at 11 bases. This CDR3 has 15 residues. V lost 6 bases to trimming and J lost 4 bases; unmatched junction nucleotides: 2. CDR1 and CDR2 (germline): MDHEN, SYDVKM. The CDR3 here is CASRGDRGYNSPLHF. CDR3 DNA: TGTGCCAGCAGGGGGGACAGGGGGTATAATTCACCCCTCCACTTT.

This clone was observed a single time. This chain links TRBV5-1 with TRBJ2-1; perhaps TRBD1 as D (5 bases). This CDR3 spans 15 amino acids. Germline-derived CDR1 and CDR2 are SGHRS and YFSETQ. Trimming cost V 0 bases and J 7 bases, with 14 bases left between them. The CDR3 DNA reads as TGCGCCAGCAGCTTGGGTGGGGCAAGCGAAAATGAGCAGTTCTTC. Protein sequence: CASSLGGASENEQFF.

The gene calls are TRBV6-5 and TRBJ2-7; maybe TRBD1 (7 bases). The CDR3 is made up of 13 amino acids. V lost 11 bases and J lost 3, with 17 bases in between. CDR1 MNHEY and CDR2 SVGAGI come from the germline V gene. CDR3 in amino acids: CAAGQDGGYEQYF. As DNA, the CDR3 is TGTGCCGCTGGACAGGACGGGGGCTACGAGCAGTACTTC.

The chain links TRBV6-5 to TRBJ2-2; a possible D gene is TRBD1 (6 bases). Germline V gives CDR1 MNHEY, CDR2 SVGAGI. V was clipped by 2 bases and J by 6 bases, with 16 bases between them. The CDR3 spans 16 residues. CDR3: CASSYDQGRIAGELFF. The CDR3 nucleotides read TGTGCCAGCAGTTACGATCAGGGGCGAATTGCCGGGGAGCTGTTTTTT.

The rearrangement links TRBV28 to TRBJ2-3, with 11 bases that match TRBD2. Germline loops: CDR1 MDHEN, CDR2 SYDVKM. J gave up 5 bases and V 3 bases, and 10 bases lay outside the gene matches. The CDR3 has 17 residues. The CDR3 reads CASSFLLAGGPGDTQYF. CDR3 in DNA: TGTGCCAGCAGTTTTCTCCTAGCGGGAGGCCCAGGAGATACGCAGTATTTT.

This rearrangement joins TRBV2 to TRBJ2-7; D is uncertain. Germline loops: CDR1 SNHLY, CDR2 FYNNEI. The CDR3 has 10 residues. The ends were cut back, 4 bases at V and 4 bases at J, with 2 bases in the middle. CDR3 amino acids: CASSAYEQYF. The CDR3 region has the DNA TGTGCCAGCAGTGCGTACGAGCAGTACTTC.

The chain recombines TRBV5-1 with TRBJ1-1; a weak D match, TRBD1 (6 bases). Per germline, CDR1 SGHRS and CDR2 YFSETQ. The CDR3 runs 14 residues. The V and J ends lost 4 bases and 5 bases respectively, with 15 bases between them. CDR3: CASSSTGQGTEAFF. The CDR3 nucleotides read TGCGCCAGCAGCAGTACGGGACAAGGAACTGAAGCTTTCTTT. The whole variable domain, filled in from reference TRBV5-1 and TRBJ1-1, reads KAGVTQTPRYLIKTRGQQVTLSCSPISGHRSVSWYQQTPGQGLQFLFEYFSETQRNKGNFPGRFSGRQFSNSRSEMNVSTLELGDSALYLCASSSTGQGTEAFFGQGTRLTVV.

The V call is TRBV4-1, the J call TRBJ1-1; 10 bases align to TRBD1. The V gene end was trimmed by 4 bases and the J gene end by 1 base; junction bases not matched to a gene: 12. CDR3 size: 18 residues. Germline V CDR1 and CDR2: MGHRA, YSYEKL. DNA of the CDR3: TGCGCCAGCAGCCGGAACCGGGACAGGGGAGGGGGGAACACTGAAGCTTTCTTT. It is translated as CASSRNRDRGGGNTEAFF.

V gene TRBV15 combines with J gene TRBJ2-7; 8 positions match TRBD1. Trimming removed 1 base from V and 3 bases from J; junction bases left unmatched: 5. This CDR3 is built from 15 residues. Looked up from germline, CDR1 is LNHNV and CDR2 is YYDKDF (reference sequence). The CDR3 reads CATSRARTGNYEQYF. CDR3 bases: TGTGCCACCAGCAGAGCCCGGACAGGGAACTACGAGCAGTACTTC. Full variable domain (outside the CDR3, taken from reference TRBV15 and TRBJ2-7): DAMVIQNPRYQVTQFGKPVTLSCSQTLNHNVMYWYQQKSSQAPKLLFHYYDKDFNNEADTPDNFQSRRPNTSFCFLDIRSPGLGDTAMYLCATSRARTGNYEQYFGPGTRLTVT.

This clone appeared a few times. The CDR3 protein is CASSVGGYSNQPQHF. Here the CDR3 DNA reads TGTGCCAGCAGCGTAGGAGGGTATAGCAATCAGCCCCAGCATTTT. V gene TRBV9 combines with J gene TRBJ1-5; D is uncertain. There are 15 residues in the CDR3. The germline gives CDR1 SGDLS, CDR2 YYNGEE. Trimming removed 0 bases from V and 0 bases from J, with 7 bases in between.

The chain joins TRBV30 to TRBJ1-1; D is perhaps TRBD1 (5 bases). Germline CDR1 and CDR2: GTSNPN and SVGIG (reference sequence). The CDR3 is made up of 14 amino acids. V was cut by 3 bases and J by 0 bases, with 11 bases left in between. The CDR3 reads CAWREGLLNTEAFF. CDR3 in DNA: TGTGCCTGGAGGGAGGGGCTCCTGAACACTGAAGCTTTCTTT.

This clone was detected only a few times. The V and J genes are TRBV5-1 and TRBJ1-3, with D maybe TRBD1 (5 bases). The CDR3 extends over 14 amino acids. V lost 0 bases and J 9 bases, leaving 13 bases between the germline ends. Germline V gives CDR1 SGHRS, CDR2 YFSETQ. The CDR3 bases are TGCGCCAGCAGCTTGGGCGGGAACCAGGGCACCATATATTTT. Protein: CASSLGGNQGTIYF.

The chain employs TRBV6-6 and TRBJ1-1, with a possible D match to TRBD1 (6 bases). CDR3 length: 13 amino acids. Germline V gene sequence: CDR1 MNHNY, CDR2 SVGAGI (reference sequence). V lost 6 bases and J 4 bases, leaving 12 bases between the germline ends. The CDR3: CASSPLGGTEAFF. CDR3 DNA: TGTGCCAGCAGCCCTCTAGGGGGCACTGAAGCTTTCTTT.

The gene calls are TRBV30 and TRBJ2-1, with 7 bases lining up with TRBD2. Germline loops: CDR1 GTSNPN, CDR2 SVGIG (reference sequence). The length of the CDR3 is 13 residues. V was pared by 7 bases and J by 0 bases, with 3 bases of the junction left unmatched. The CDR3 is CAYRDYSYNEQFF. CDR3 nucleotides: TGTGCCTACCGGGACTACTCCTACAATGAGCAGTTCTTC.

This clone was seen once. The CDR3: CASSLNVGQNTGELFF. CDR3 in DNA: TGCGCCAGCAGCTTGAATGTCGGACAGAACACCGGGGAGCTGTTTTTT. This chain joins TRBV5-1 and TRBJ2-2, with a tentative D call TRBD1 (5 bases). The CDR3 is 16 residues long. CDR1 is SGHRS, CDR2 YFSETQ, per germline. The germline V and J ends were trimmed by 1 base and 1 base, with 11 bases remaining between them.

This clone appeared once. The rearrangement links TRBV28 to TRBJ2-7, with a weak D call TRBD2 (5 bases). Germline loops: CDR1 MDHEN, CDR2 SYDVKM. V was clipped by 3 bases and J by 6 bases, with 6 bases between them. The CDR3 loop spans 11 amino acids. Here the CDR3 DNA reads TGTGCCAGCAGTTTCGAGGGCGAGCAGTACTTC. Translated: CASSFEGEQYF.

The gene calls are TRBV14 and TRBJ1-1; D remains unclear. CDR1 is SGHDN and CDR2 is FVKESK in the germline V gene. The germline V and J ends were trimmed by 1 base and 14 bases, with 14 bases remaining between them. The CDR3 runs 12 residues. CDR3 protein: CASSQVRPVVFF. The CDR3 DNA follows: TGTGCCAGCAGCCAAGTCAGGCCTGTAGTCTTCTTT.

V and J are TRBV19 and TRBJ1-2; D is ambiguous. The germline V gene has CDR1 LNHDA and CDR2 SQIVND (reference sequence). V was pared by 1 base and J by 4 bases, with 10 bases between. The CDR3 spans 14 residues. The CDR3 DNA follows: TGTGCCAGTAGTATAGCAGTGTTTGGCTATGGCTACACCTTC. Amino acid sequence: CASSIAVFGYGYTF.

This chain links TRBV7-2 with TRBJ1-1; D unresolved. V gave up 3 bases and J gave up 1 base, with 9 bases separating them. From germline, CDR1 is SGHTA and CDR2 FQGNSA. The CDR3 loop spans 14 amino acids. Written as DNA, the CDR3 is TGTGCCAGCAGCTTTGAGACACCGAACACTGAAGCTTTCTTT. Protein sequence: CASSFETPNTEAFF.

The chain links TRBV18 to TRBJ1-3; D perhaps matches TRBD1 (5 bases). CDR3 length: 17 residues. Germline CDR1 and CDR2: KGHSH and LQKENI. The V end was cut by 0 bases, the J end by 0 bases, with 12 bases between. The chain's CDR3 is CASSPPTELISGNTIYF. CDR3 in DNA: TGTGCCAGCTCACCACCGACAGAGCTAATCTCTGGAAACACCATATATTTT.

J is TRBJ1-4 and V is TRBV7-2, with no clear D. Germline CDR1 is SGHTA and CDR2 is FQGNSA. The CDR3 contains 15 residues. Trimming took off 5 bases at V and 2 bases at J, with 12 bases between the two ends. The CDR3 DNA reads TGTGCCAGCAGCGCCTCGAGGGCCACTAATGAAAAACTGTTTTTT. It specifies CASSASRATNEKLFF.